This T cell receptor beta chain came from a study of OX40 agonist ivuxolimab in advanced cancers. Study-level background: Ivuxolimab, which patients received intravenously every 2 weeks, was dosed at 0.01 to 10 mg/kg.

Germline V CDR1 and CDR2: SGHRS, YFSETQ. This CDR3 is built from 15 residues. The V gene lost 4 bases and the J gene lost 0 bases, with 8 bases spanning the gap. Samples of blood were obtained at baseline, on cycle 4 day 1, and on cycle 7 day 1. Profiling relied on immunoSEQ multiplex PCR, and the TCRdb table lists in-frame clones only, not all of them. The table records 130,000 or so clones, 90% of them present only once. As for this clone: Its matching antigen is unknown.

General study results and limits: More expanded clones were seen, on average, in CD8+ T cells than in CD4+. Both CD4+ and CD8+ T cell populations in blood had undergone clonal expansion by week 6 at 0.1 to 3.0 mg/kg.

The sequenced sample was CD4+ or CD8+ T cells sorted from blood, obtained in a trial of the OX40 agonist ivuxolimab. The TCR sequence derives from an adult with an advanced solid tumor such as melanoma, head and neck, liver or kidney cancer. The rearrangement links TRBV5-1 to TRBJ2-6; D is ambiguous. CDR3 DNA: TGCGCCAGCAGCCCCCCCCGCTCTGGGGCCAACGTCCTGACTTTC. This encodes CASSPPRSGANVLTF. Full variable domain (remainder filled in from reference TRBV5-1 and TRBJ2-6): KAGVTQTPRYLIKTRGQQVTLSCSPISGHRSVSWYQQTPGQGLQFLFEYFSETQRNKGNFPGRFSGRQFSNSRSEMNVSTLELGDSALYLCASSPPRSGANVLTFGAGSRLTVL.